Listed here are 24 T cell receptor beta chains from one sample, sequenced in a study of cytomegalovirus exposure and HLA in healthy donors (dated by TCRdb to 2016 to 2017). Libraries were made using the immunoSEQ multiplex PCR assay. The multiplex PCR relied on a mix of 60 forward primers for TCR Vbeta segments and 13 reverse primers for TCR Jbeta segments. What TCRdb holds here is the immuneACCESS table cut down to in-frame rearrangements. Part of the clones is not present; checked against another copy, under half of the missing clones reflect an unresolved V gene, and the others are unexplained. Across this sample there are about 140,000 clones, with roughly 80% seen only once. About 5% of the sample is in the top ten clones. Sequencing was performed on PBMCs. The source is a male donor in good health and CMV-seronegative.

Only one count was recorded for this clone. The chain joins TRBV28 to TRBJ1-2, with D maybe TRBD1 (5 bases). The CDR3 covers 14 residues. Trimming cost V 2 bases and J 4 bases, with 11 bases left between them. CDR1 and CDR2 from the germline V gene are MDHEN and SYDVKM. The CDR3, as DNA: TGTGCCAGCAGTTTAGGGAGGGGACTCTATGGCTACACCTTC. This sequence encodes CASSLGRGLYGYTF.

J is TRBJ1-6 and V is TRBV7-3; 8 nucleotides align to TRBD1. The V segment lost 1 base and the J segment 7 bases; nucleotides outside the gene matches: 9. CDR1 and CDR2 from the germline V gene are SGHTA and FQGTGA. The CDR3 is 17 amino acids. CDR3 region: CASSLMSTGGRNSPLHF. For the CDR3, the DNA is TGTGCCAGCAGCTTAATGAGTACAGGGGGAAGGAATTCACCCCTCCACTTT.

V and J are TRBV7-2 and TRBJ1-2; D possibly corresponds to TRBD1 (6 bases). The V end lost 5 bases, the J end lost 4 bases, and 14 bases lay between the germline ends. CDR3 length: 14 amino acids. Germline lookup yields CDR1 SGHTA and CDR2 FQGNSA. This CDR3 is CASSQPDRSYGYTF. The CDR3 DNA sequence: TGTGCCAGCAGCCAACCCGACAGGTCCTATGGCTACACCTTC. Looking up the rest from reference TRBV7-2 and TRBJ1-2 gives the full variable domain: GAGVSQSPSNKVTEKGKDVELRCDPISGHTALYWYRQSLGQGLEFLIYFQGNSAPDKSGLPSDRFSAERTGGSVSTLTIQRTQQEDSAVYLCASSQPDRSYGYTFGSGTRLTVV.

This chain uses TRBV4-2 with TRBJ1-2; the D is unclear. Germline values: CDR1 LGHNA, CDR2 YNFKEQ. V was pared by 1 base and J by 5 bases, with 5 bases between. The CDR3 is made up of 12 amino acids. The DNA for the CDR3 is TGTGCCAGCAGCCAAGGCGCATATGGCTACACCTTC. This gives the protein CASSQGAYGYTF.

The chain links TRBV19 to TRBJ2-5; 7 positions match TRBD1. V gave up 5 bases and J gave up 4 bases; unmatched junction bases: 4. The germline V gene encodes CDR1 LNHDA and CDR2 SQIVND (reference sequence). The CDR3 spans 13 residues. This CDR3 is CASSVNRGETQYF. CDR3 nucleotide sequence: TGTGCCAGTAGTGTTAACAGGGGAGAGACCCAGTACTTC.

This chain connects TRBV29-1 to TRBJ1-2; 7 bases match TRBD1. The CDR3 runs 13 residues. The V and J ends lost 4 bases and 6 bases, in that order; junction bases with no gene match: 8. Looked up from germline, CDR1 is SQVTM and CDR2 is ANQGSEA. CDR3 in amino acids: CSVGGWDRHGYTF. In nucleotides, the CDR3 is TGCAGCGTTGGAGGATGGGACAGACATGGCTACACCTTC.

J is TRBJ2-7 and V is TRBV27, with 8 bases lining up with TRBD1. Germline V gene sequence: CDR1 MNHEY, CDR2 SMNVEV (reference sequence). The junction had 4 bases not matched to a gene; V was cut back by 3 bases and J by 6 bases. This CDR3 has 13 residues. The CDR3 sequence: CASSFQTGVEQYF. The CDR3 DNA sequence: TGTGCCAGCAGTTTCCAGACAGGGGTCGAGCAGTACTTC.

This sequence joins TRBV15 and TRBJ2-1, with D tentatively TRBD2 (6 bases). Trimming removed 8 bases at V and 2 bases at J, with 7 bases between. The CDR3 totals 12 residues. Germline values: CDR1 LNHNV, CDR2 YYDKDF (reference sequence). CDR3 region: CATGGTYNEQFF. CDR3 DNA: TGTGCCACCGGCGGGACCTACAATGAGCAGTTCTTC.

The chain has TRBV6-5 and TRBJ2-6; unclear D gene. CDR3 length: 14 amino acids. V gave up 6 bases and J gave up 0 bases, with 6 bases separating them. Germline lookup yields CDR1 MNHEY and CDR2 SVGAGI. CDR3 sequence reads: CASRIGSGANVLTF. The CDR3 coding sequence is TGTGCCAGCAGGATCGGCTCTGGGGCCAACGTCCTGACTTTC.

V is TRBV30 and J is TRBJ2-7; 8 bases align to TRBD1. The CDR3 totals 14 residues. Germline values: CDR1 GTSNPN, CDR2 SVGIG (reference sequence). Losses at the gene ends were 1 base for V and 5 bases for J; bases not matched to a gene: 7. The CDR3 sequence: CAWSGSGGGNEQYF. The CDR3 DNA follows: TGTGCCTGGAGTGGATCAGGGGGCGGAAACGAGCAGTACTTC.

The chain carries TRBV7-9 and TRBJ1-1, with no clear D. CDR3 length: 15 amino acids. The V gene's germline CDR1 is SEHNR and CDR2 FQNEAQ (reference sequence). Between the trimmed V and J ends, which lost 3 bases and 0 bases, there was a span of 11 bases. The CDR3 DNA reads TGTGCCAGCAGCTTCACGAGCAATTTGAACACTGAAGCTTTCTTT. Amino acids: CASSFTSNLNTEAFF.

This chain joins TRBV6-5 and TRBJ2-2; 7 bases are shared with TRBD2. V shed 6 bases, J shed 5 bases, and the junction held 3 bases outside the gene matches. The germline V gene has CDR1 MNHEY and CDR2 SVGAGI. CDR3 length: 13 amino acids. Here the CDR3 reads CASRNGGTGELFF. DNA of the CDR3: TGTGCCAGCAGGAACGGGGGGACCGGGGAGCTGTTTTTT.

The chain links TRBV2 to TRBJ1-2; D is ambiguous. Germline assignment: CDR1 SNHLY and CDR2 FYNNEI. This CDR3 has 11 residues. Trimming removed 7 bases at V and 8 bases at J, with 11 bases between. In DNA form, the CDR3 reads TGTGCCAGCACCCGCGTCGCGGGCTACACCTTC. As protein: CASTRVAGYTF.

The chain is built from TRBV19 and TRBJ1-2, with 7 bases identical to TRBD1. V was clipped by 9 bases and J by 2 bases; unmatched bases: 6. Germline-derived CDR1 and CDR2 are LNHDA and SQIVND (reference sequence). This CDR3 is built from 13 residues. The CDR3 coding sequence is TGTGCCAGCACCAGACAGGGAAACTATGGCTACACCTTC. Residues: CASTRQGNYGYTF. Full variable domain (missing parts from reference TRBV19 and TRBJ1-2): DGGITQSPKYLFRKEGQNVTLSCEQNLNHDAMYWYRQDPGQGLRLIYYSQIVNDFQKGDIAEGYSVSREKKESFPLTVTSAQKNPTAFYLCASTRQGNYGYTFGSGTRLTVV.

The chain links TRBV6-6 to TRBJ2-3; 7 bases align to TRBD1. Germline-derived CDR1 and CDR2 are MNHNY and SVGAGI (reference sequence). With V trimmed by 8 bases and J by 2 bases, 10 bases remained unmatched. The CDR3 runs 15 residues. The DNA for the CDR3 is TGTGCCAGCGGGGAACCGGGACAGCCCACAGATACGCAGTATTTT. Protein: CASGEPGQPTDTQYF.

The chain combines TRBV7-2 with TRBJ2-3; 13 nucleotides line up with TRBD2. The CDR3 runs to 15 residues. The junction had 3 bases not matched to a gene; V was cut back by 3 bases and J by 6 bases. CDR1 and CDR2 (germline): SGHTA, FQGNSA. For the CDR3, the DNA is TGTGCCAGCAGCTTCACTAGCGGGGGGGCTGATACGCAGTATTTT. Amino acid sequence: CASSFTSGGADTQYF. The full variable domain, its missing parts supplied by reference TRBV7-2 and TRBJ2-3, is GAGVSQSPSNKVTEKGKDVELRCDPISGHTALYWYRQSLGQGLEFLIYFQGNSAPDKSGLPSDRFSAERTGGSVSTLTIQRTQQEDSAVYLCASSFTSGGADTQYFGPGTRLTVL.

The genes are TRBV7-6 and TRBJ1-6; no clear D gene. Germline V gene data show CDR1 as SGHVS and CDR2 as FNYEAQ. The CDR3 extends over 16 amino acids. Deletions cut 0 bases from V and 13 bases from J, with 19 bases between. CDR3 loop: CASSLAGEGAFRPLHF. For the CDR3, the DNA is TGTGCCAGCAGCTTAGCTGGGGAGGGTGCGTTTAGGCCCCTCCACTTT.

This chain uses TRBV10-3 with TRBJ1-1; tentative D call: TRBD1 (6 bases). The CDR3 totals 14 residues. V lost 7 bases, J lost 0 bases, and 12 bases lay in between. Per germline, CDR1 ENHRY and CDR2 SYGVKD. CDR3 in amino acids: CAITVGGLNTEAFF. CDR3 coding DNA: TGTGCCATCACCGTAGGGGGACTGAACACTGAAGCTTTCTTT.

The rearrangement links TRBV9 to TRBJ1-3, with TRBD1 as a possible D gene (6 bases). This CDR3 contains 16 residues. V was clipped by 2 bases and J by 0 bases, with 12 bases between them. The germline gives CDR1 SGDLS, CDR2 YYNGEE. The CDR3 DNA sequence: TGTGCCAGCAGCGTCGGACAGCTATTCTCTGGAAACACCATATATTTT. Translated, it gives CASSVGQLFSGNTIYF.

The genes are TRBV7-9 and TRBJ2-5, with D tentatively TRBD2 (6 bases). Germline loops: CDR1 SEHNR, CDR2 FQNEAQ (reference sequence). V shed 1 base and J shed 4 bases, with 13 bases lying between them. The CDR3 contains 15 residues. As DNA, the CDR3 is TGTGCCAGCAGCTTAGGGGTCGGCGGGGCAGAGACCCAGTACTTC. Protein product: CASSLGVGGAETQYF.

The J gene is TRBJ1-6, the V gene TRBV27, with D unresolved. Germline V lookup: CDR1 MNHEY, CDR2 SMNVEV (reference sequence). The CDR3 covers 16 residues. Trimming removed 5 bases at V and 0 bases at J, with 11 bases between. The CDR3 nucleotides are TGTGCCAGCAGTATACGACTTAGCTCCTATAATTCACCCCTCCACTTT. This translates into CASSIRLSSYNSPLHF.

This sequence joins TRBV4-2 and TRBJ2-5; 7 bases map to TRBD2. CDR3 length: 17 residues. Germline V gene sequence: CDR1 LGHNA, CDR2 YNFKEQ. Trimming removed 2 bases from V and 4 bases from J; junction bases left unmatched: 13. CDR3 residues: CASSQSGGTPGGETQYF. CDR3 nucleotides: TGTGCCAGCAGCCAATCCGGCGGGACCCCGGGGGGAGAGACCCAGTACTTC.

This rearrangement joins TRBV6-1 to TRBJ2-6; D not certain. V was cut by 5 bases and J by 6 bases, with 8 bases left in between. Germline loops: CDR1 MNHNS, CDR2 SASEGT. The CDR3 is made up of 13 amino acids. This CDR3 reads CASSLHMANVLTF. DNA for the CDR3: TGTGCCAGCAGTCTGCACATGGCCAACGTCCTGACTTTC.

This clone was recorded once. The genes are TRBV2 and TRBJ2-5, with D possibly TRBD1 on 6 matching bases. This CDR3 is built from 15 residues. CDR1 is SNHLY, CDR2 FYNNEI, per germline. The V gene lost 2 bases and the J gene lost 1 base, with 11 bases spanning the gap. This CDR3 is CASSEWVGGQETQYF. The DNA for the CDR3 is TGTGCCAGCAGTGAATGGGTAGGGGGCCAAGAGACCCAGTACTTC.